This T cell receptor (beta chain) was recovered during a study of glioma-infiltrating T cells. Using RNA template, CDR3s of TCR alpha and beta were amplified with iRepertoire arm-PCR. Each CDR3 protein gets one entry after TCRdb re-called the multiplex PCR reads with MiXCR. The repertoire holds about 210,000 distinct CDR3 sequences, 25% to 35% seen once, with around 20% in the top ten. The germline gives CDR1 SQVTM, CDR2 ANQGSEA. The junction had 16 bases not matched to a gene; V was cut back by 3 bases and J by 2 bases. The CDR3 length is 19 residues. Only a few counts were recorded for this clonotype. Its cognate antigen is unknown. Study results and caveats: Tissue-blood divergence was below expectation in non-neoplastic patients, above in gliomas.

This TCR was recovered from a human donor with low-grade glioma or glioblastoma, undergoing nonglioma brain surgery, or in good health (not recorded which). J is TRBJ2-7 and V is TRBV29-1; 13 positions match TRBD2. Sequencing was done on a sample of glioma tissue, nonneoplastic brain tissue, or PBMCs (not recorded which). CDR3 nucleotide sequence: TGCAGCGTTGAGACAGTGGGGACTAGCGGGATGCTCAGGGCCTACGAGCAGTACTTC. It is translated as CSVETVGTSGMLRAYEQYF.